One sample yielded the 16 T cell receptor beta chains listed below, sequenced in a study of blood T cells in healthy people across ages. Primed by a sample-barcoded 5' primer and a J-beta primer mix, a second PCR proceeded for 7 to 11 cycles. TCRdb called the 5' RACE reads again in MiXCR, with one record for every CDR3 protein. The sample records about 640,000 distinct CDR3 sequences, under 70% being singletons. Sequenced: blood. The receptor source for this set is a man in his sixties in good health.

In DNA form, the CDR3 reads TGTGCCATCACCGGGGGGTCGAACACCGGGGAGCTGTTTTTT. Its translation: CAITGGSNTGELFF. V is TRBV10-3 and J is TRBJ2-2; 7 nucleotides agree with TRBD2. In germline, CDR1 is ENHRY, CDR2 SYGVKD. V was pared by 7 bases and J by 0 bases, with 2 bases of the junction left unmatched. This CDR3 contains 14 residues.

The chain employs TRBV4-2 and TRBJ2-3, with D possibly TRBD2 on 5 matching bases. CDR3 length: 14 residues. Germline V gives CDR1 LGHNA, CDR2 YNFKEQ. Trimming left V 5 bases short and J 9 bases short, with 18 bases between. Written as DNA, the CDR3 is TGTGCCAGCAGCGGGAGAGTTGGACTCTCGACGCAGTATTTT. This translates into CASSGRVGLSTQYF.

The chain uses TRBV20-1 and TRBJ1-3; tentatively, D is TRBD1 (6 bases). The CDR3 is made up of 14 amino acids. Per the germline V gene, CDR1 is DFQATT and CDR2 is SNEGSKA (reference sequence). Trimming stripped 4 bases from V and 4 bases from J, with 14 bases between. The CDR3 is CSAKPTGTGNTIYF. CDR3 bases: TGCAGTGCTAAACCCACAGGGACGGGAAACACCATATATTTT.

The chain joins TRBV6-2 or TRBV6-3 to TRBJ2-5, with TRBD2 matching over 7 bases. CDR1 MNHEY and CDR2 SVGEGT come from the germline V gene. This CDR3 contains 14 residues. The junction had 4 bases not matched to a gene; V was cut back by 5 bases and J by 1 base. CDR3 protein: CASSDGGTQETQYF. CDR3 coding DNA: TGTGCCAGCAGTGACGGGGGGACCCAAGAGACCCAGTACTTC.

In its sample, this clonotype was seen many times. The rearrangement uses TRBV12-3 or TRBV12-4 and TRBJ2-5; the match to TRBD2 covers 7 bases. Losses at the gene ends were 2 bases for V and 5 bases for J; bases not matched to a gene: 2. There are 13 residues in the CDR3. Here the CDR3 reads CASSLSGEETQYF. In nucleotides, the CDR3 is TGTGCCAGCAGTTTAAGCGGGGAGGAGACCCAGTACTTC.

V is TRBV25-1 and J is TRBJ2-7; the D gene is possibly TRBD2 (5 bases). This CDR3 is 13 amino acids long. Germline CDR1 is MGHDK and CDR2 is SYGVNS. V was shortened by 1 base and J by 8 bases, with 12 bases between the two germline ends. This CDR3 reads CASSEFTGVQQYF. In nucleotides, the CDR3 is TGTGCCAGCAGTGAATTTACCGGGGTGCAGCAGTACTTC.

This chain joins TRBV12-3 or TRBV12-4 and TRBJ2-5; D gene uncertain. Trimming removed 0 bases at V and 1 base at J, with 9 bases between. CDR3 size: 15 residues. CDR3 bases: TGTGCCAGCAGTTTAGCTAACCCCGGCCAAGAGACCCAGTACTTC. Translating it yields CASSLANPGQETQYF.

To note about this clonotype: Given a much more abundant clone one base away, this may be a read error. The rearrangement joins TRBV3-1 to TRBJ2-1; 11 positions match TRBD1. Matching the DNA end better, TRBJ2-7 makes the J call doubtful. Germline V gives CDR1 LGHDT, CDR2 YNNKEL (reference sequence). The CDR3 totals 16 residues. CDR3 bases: TGTGCCAGCAGCCAACGGGACAGGGGGTCCCCCAATGAGCAGTACTTC. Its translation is CASSQRDRGSPNEQYF.

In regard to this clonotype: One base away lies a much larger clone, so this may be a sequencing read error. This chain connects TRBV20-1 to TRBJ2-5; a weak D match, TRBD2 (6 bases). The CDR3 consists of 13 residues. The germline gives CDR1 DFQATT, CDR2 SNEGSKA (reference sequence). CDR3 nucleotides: TGCGGTGCTAGAGCCGATGGGAGGAAGACCCAGTACTTC. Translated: CGARADGRKTQYF.

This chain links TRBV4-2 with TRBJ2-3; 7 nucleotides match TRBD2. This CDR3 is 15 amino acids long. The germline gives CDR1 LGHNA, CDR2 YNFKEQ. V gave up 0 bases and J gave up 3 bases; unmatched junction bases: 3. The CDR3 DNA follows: TGTGCCAGCAGCCAAGATCCTAGCGGTACAGATACGCAGTATTTT. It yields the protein CASSQDPSGTDTQYF.

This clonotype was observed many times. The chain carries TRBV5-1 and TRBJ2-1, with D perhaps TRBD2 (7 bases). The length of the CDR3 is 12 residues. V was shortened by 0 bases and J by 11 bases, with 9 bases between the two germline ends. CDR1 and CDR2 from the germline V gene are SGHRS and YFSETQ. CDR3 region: CASSLGGGKQFF. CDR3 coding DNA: TGCGCCAGCAGCTTGGGCGGGGGCAAGCAGTTCTTC.

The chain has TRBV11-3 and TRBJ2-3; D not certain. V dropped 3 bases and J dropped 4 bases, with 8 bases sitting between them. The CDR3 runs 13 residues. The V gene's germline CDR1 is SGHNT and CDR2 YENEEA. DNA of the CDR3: TGTGCCAGCAGCTTCACTTGGGCAGATACGCAGTATTTT. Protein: CASSFTWADTQYF.

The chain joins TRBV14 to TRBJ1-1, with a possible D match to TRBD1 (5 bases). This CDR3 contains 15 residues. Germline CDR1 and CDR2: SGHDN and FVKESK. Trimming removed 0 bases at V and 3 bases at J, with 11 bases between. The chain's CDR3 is CASSQDLRQHTEAFF. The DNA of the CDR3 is TGTGCCAGCAGCCAAGACTTGCGACAGCACACTGAAGCTTTCTTT.

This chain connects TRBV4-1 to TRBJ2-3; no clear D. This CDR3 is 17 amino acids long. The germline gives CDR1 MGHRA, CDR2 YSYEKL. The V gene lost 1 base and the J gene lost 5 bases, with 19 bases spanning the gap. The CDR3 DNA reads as TGCGCCAGCAGCCAAGCTCAACGGGTGCGTCTGGGAGATACGCAGTATTTT. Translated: CASSQAQRVRLGDTQYF.

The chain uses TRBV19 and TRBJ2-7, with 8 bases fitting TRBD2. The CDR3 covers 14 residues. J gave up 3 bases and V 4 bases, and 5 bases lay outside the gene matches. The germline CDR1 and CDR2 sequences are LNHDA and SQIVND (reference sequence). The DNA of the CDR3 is TGTGCCAGTAGTACGGGACTAGAGGGCTACGAGCAGTACTTC. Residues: CASSTGLEGYEQYF.

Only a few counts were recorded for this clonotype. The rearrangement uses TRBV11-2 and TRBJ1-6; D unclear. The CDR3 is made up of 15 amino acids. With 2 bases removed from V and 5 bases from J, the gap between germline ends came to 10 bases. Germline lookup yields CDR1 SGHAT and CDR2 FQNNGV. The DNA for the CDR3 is TGTGCCAGCAGCTTATCCGGACGGCATAATTCACCCCTCCACTTT. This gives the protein CASSLSGRHNSPLHF. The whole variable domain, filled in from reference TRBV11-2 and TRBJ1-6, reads EAGVAQSPRYKIIEKRQSVAFWCNPISGHATLYWYQQILGQGPKLLIQFQNNGVVDDSQLPKDRFSAERLKGVDSTLKIQPAKLEDSAVYLCASSLSGRHNSPLHFGNGTRLTVT.